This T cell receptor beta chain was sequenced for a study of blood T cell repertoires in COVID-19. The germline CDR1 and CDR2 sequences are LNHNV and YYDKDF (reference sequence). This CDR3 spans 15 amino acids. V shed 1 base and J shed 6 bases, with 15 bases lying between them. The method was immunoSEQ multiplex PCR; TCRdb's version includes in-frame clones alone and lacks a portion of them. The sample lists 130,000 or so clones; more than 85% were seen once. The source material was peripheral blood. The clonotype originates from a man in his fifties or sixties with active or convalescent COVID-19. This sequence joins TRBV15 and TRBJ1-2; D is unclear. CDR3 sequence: CATSRVTEGLDGYTF. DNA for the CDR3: TGTGCCACCAGCAGAGTGACGGAGGGTCTGGATGGCTACACCTTC.